This TCR beta chain appears in the sequencing data of a study of cytomegalovirus exposure and HLA in healthy donors. Remarks on this clone: What it binds is unknown.

The PCR had 60 Vbeta and 13 Jbeta primers. The method was immunoSEQ multiplex PCR; TCRdb's version includes in-frame clones alone and lacks a portion of them. The sample includes over 120,000 clones, 75% to 90% of them seen just once. Findings of the study overall: An analysis that was carried out later associated 16,000 or so TCR beta sequences with HLA alleles at 0.05 false discovery rate. A later analysis reportedly found that, within productive TCRs, an Asian-associated ancestry cluster had fewer N-insertions than the mean observed across the roughly 690 donors. The authors considered a cluster of highly shared sequence variants likely to be a sequencing artifact.

With V trimmed by 6 bases and J by 5 bases, 5 bases remained unmatched. This CDR3 is 13 amino acids long. Germline assignment: CDR1 MNHNS and CDR2 SASEGT. There were likely unrecorded immune exposures, though donors were nominally healthy when sampled. Sequencing was carried out using PBMCs. This sequence joins TRBV6-1 and TRBJ1-2; 8 nucleotides align to TRBD1. The receptor comes from a young woman in good health and CMV-seronegative. In DNA, the CDR3 is TGTGCCAGCAGGGCAGGGGGCAGGTATGGCTACACCTTC. Amino acids: CASRAGGRYGYTF.